This T cell receptor (beta chain) was found in a study of technical replicates of blood from several donors. Using immunoSEQ multiplex PCR, the repertoire was profiled, and TCRdb retains in-frame clones only, with some absent. The sample carries approximately 80,000 clones, about nine tenths recorded once. Germline V gene data show CDR1 as SEHNR and CDR2 as FQNEAQ (reference sequence). The CDR3 loop spans 16 amino acids. Germline trimming cut 5 bases from V and 9 bases from J; bases unmatched to any gene: 13. The chain recombines TRBV7-9 with TRBJ2-1; 10 bases agree with TRBD1. The sequenced material came from T cells isolated from PBMCs. The clonotype was recovered from a human donor in good health. The chain's CDR3 is CASSPRVGTGAGEQFF. In DNA form, the CDR3 reads TGTGCCAGCAGCCCTCGTGTGGGGACAGGGGCCGGTGAGCAGTTCTTC.